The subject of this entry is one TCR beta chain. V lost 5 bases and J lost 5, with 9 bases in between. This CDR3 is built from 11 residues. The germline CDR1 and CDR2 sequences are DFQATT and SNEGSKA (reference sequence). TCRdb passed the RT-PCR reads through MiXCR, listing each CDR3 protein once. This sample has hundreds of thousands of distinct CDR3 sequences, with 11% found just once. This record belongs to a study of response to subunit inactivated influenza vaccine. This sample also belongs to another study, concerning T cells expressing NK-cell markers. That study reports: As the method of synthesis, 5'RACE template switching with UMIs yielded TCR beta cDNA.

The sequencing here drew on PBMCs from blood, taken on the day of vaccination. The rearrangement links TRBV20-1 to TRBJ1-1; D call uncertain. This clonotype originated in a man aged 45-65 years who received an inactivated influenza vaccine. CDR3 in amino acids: CSAPRRTEAFF. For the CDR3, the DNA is TGCAGTGCTCCTCGAAGGACTGAAGCTTTCTTT.